Following are 10 T cell receptor beta chains from one sample sequenced in a study of graft-versus-host responses after intestinal transplantation. Assay used: immunoSEQ multiplex PCR; TCRdb lists only in-frame clones, some missing. The sample lists about 7,000 clones; around a third were seen once. The authors combined about 200,000 CFSE-labeled responder cells with about 200,000 irradiated, violet-dye-labeled stimulator cells in plates. Sequences were derived from alloreactive CD8+ T cells from a mixed lymphocyte reaction culture, sampled before transplantation. Subset: CFSE-low proliferating T cells sorted from approximately six-day pre-transplant mixed lymphocyte reaction (GvH or HvG direction). The receptor set was obtained from a human patient who was an organ donor for intestinal transplantation.

This chain uses TRBV18 with TRBJ2-5; D call uncertain. Per the germline V gene, CDR1 is KGHSH and CDR2 is LQKENI. V was clipped by 4 bases and J by 5 bases, with 8 bases between them. The CDR3 runs to 12 residues. CDR3 bases: TGTGCCAGCTCACTCCCTTGGGAGACCCAGTACTTC. This sequence encodes CASSLPWETQYF.

The chain employs TRBV6-5 and TRBJ2-1; no clear D gene. Trimming took 6 bases from V and 7 from J, leaving 16 bases between them. Looked up from germline, CDR1 is MNHEY and CDR2 is SVGAGI. The CDR3 loop spans 14 amino acids. CDR3 protein: CASSRAVLSNEQFF. The CDR3 DNA is TGTGCCAGCAGCCGCGCCGTTCTGAGTAATGAGCAGTTCTTC.

This chain uses TRBV5-4 with TRBJ2-1; TRBD2 aligns across 14 bases. Germline V gives CDR1 SGHNT, CDR2 YYREEE (reference sequence). The V segment lost 5 bases and the J segment 8 bases; nucleotides outside the gene matches: 6. This CDR3 region has 15 residues. The CDR3 is CASRRLAGGPYEQFF. Here the CDR3 DNA reads TGTGCCAGCAGACGACTAGCGGGGGGGCCCTATGAGCAGTTCTTC. Looking up the rest from reference TRBV5-4 and TRBJ2-1 gives the full variable domain: ETGVTQSPTHLIKTRGQQVTLRCSSQSGHNTVSWYQQALGQGPQFIFQYYREEENGRGNFPPRFSGLQFPNYSSELNVNALELDDSALYLCASRRLAGGPYEQFFGPGTRLTVL.

In its sample, this clone was seen a few times. J is TRBJ1-2 and V is TRBV4-3; D is unresolved. The germline gives CDR1 LGHNA, CDR2 YSLEER. The CDR3 extends over 13 amino acids. V was cut by 0 bases and J by 9 bases, with 11 bases left in between. The CDR3 loop is CASSQDSVRSYTF. CDR3 coding DNA: TGCGCCAGCAGCCAAGATTCCGTAAGAAGCTACACCTTC.

The chain employs TRBV7-4 and TRBJ2-7, with no clear D. V was pared by 1 base and J by 2 bases, with 12 bases between. Germline values: CDR1 SGHVT, CDR2 SQSDAQ. The CDR3 spans 15 residues. The CDR3 nucleotides are TGTGCCAGCAGCTTAGTTCCTCTCTCTCCCTACGAGCAGTACTTC. This sequence encodes CASSLVPLSPYEQYF.

The genes are TRBV4-2 and TRBJ1-1; no firm D call. The CDR3 runs 13 residues. V shed 5 bases and J shed 3 bases, with 10 bases lying between them. CDR1 and CDR2 from the germline V gene are LGHNA and YNFKEQ. For the CDR3, the DNA is TGTGCCAGCAGCTTAATTGCGTACACTGAAGCTTTCTTT. It codes for CASSLIAYTEAFF.

The genes are TRBV28 and TRBJ2-1, with TRBD2 as a possible D gene (5 bases). The CDR3 loop spans 15 amino acids. Trimming removed 4 bases from V and 4 bases from J, with 14 bases in between. CDR1 is MDHEN, CDR2 SYDVKM, per germline. The CDR3 loop is CASSWTLNLYNEQFF. The DNA of the CDR3 is TGTGCCAGCAGTTGGACTCTCAACTTATACAATGAGCAGTTCTTC. The full variable domain, completed using reference TRBV28 and TRBJ2-1, is DVKVTQSSRYLVKRTGEKVFLECVQDMDHENMFWYRQDPGLGLRLIYFSYDVKMKEKGDIPEGYSVSREKKERFSLILESASTNQTSMYLCASSWTLNLYNEQFFGPGTRLTVL.

This clone was picked up a small number of times. At one end, the junction sequence differs from germline, possibly due to a read error. The rearrangement uses TRBV5-3 and TRBJ2-3; D gene ambiguous. TRBV5-3 is noted as an ORF with a role that remains uncertain. This CDR3 region has 13 residues. CDR3 DNA: TGTGCCAGCAGCTTGGCCCCCACAGATACGCAGTATTTT. Translated: CASSLAPTDTQYF.

The sample holds a few counts of this clone. The chain recombines TRBV5-4 with TRBJ1-2; perhaps TRBD1 as D (6 bases). The germline V and J ends were trimmed by 1 base and 8 bases, with 21 bases remaining between them. The V gene's germline CDR1 is SGHNT and CDR2 YYREEE (reference sequence). The CDR3 has 16 amino acids. CDR3 loop: CASSLHTGSPEGGYTF. DNA for the CDR3: TGTGCCAGCAGCTTGCACACAGGGAGCCCAGAGGGAGGCTACACCTTC.

The chain's CDR3 is CASSYSNEGLDYGYTF. The CDR3 bases are TGTGCCAGCAGTTACTCGAACGAGGGCCTAGACTATGGCTACACCTTC. The chain recombines TRBV6-7 with TRBJ1-2; D not resolved. TRBV6-7 carries the ORF label, with uncertain function. The CDR3 contains 16 residues. Trimming stripped 0 bases from V and 3 bases from J, with 14 bases between.